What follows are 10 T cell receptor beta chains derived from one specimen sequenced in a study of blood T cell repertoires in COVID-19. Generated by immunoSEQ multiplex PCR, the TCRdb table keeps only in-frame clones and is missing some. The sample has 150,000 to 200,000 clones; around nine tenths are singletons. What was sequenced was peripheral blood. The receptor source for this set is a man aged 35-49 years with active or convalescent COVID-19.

The CDR3 region has the DNA TGCGCCAGCAGAGGCGGGTACAATGAGCAGTTCTTC. Translation gives CASRGGYNEQFF. The chain joins TRBV5-1 to TRBJ2-1, with D possibly being TRBD2 (5 bases). Trimming took off 5 bases at V and 4 bases at J, with 7 bases between the two ends. Germline CDR1 SGHRS, CDR2 YFSETQ. This CDR3 is 12 amino acids long.

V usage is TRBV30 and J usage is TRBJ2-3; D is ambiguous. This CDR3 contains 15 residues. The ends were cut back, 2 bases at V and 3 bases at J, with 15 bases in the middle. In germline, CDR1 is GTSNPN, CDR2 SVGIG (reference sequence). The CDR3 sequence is CAWSLGRGRTDTQYF. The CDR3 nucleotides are TGTGCCTGGAGTTTAGGCAGAGGTAGGACAGATACGCAGTATTTT.

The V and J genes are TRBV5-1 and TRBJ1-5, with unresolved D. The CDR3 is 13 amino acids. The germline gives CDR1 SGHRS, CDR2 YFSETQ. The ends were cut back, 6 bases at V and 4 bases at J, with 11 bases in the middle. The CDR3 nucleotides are TGCGCCAGCATGACGGTCGGGAATCAGCCCCAGCATTTT. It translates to CASMTVGNQPQHF.

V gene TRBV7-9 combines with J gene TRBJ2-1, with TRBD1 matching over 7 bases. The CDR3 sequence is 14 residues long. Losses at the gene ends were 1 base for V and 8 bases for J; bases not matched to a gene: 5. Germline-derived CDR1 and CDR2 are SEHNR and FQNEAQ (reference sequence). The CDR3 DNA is TGTGCCAGCAGCTTAGGGGACAGCCTGGATGAGCAGTTCTTC. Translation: CASSLGDSLDEQFF.

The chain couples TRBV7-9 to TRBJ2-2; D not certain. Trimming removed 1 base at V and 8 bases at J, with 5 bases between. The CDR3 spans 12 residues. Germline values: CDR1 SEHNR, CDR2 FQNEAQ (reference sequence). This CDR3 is CASSLGLGELFF. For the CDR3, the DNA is TGTGCCAGCAGCTTAGGTCTTGGGGAGCTGTTTTTT.

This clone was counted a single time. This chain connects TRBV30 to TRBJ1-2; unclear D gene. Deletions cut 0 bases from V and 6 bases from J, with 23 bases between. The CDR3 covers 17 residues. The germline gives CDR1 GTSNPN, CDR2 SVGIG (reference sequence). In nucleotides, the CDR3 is TGTGCCTGGAGTGTACTCAAGGATGTCGGACTACCCCATGGCTACACCTTC. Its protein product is CAWSVLKDVGLPHGYTF.

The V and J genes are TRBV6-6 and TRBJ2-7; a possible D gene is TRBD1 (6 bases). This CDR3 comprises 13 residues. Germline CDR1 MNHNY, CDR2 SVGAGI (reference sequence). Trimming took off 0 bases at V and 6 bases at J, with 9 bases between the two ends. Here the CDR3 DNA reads TGTGCCAGCAGTTACTCGAGAGGGGGCGAGCAGTACTTC. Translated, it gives CASSYSRGGEQYF.

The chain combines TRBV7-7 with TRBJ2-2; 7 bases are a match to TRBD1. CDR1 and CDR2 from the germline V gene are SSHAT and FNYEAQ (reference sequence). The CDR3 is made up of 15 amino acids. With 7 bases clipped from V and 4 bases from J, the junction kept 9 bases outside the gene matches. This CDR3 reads CASTPDRAATGELFF. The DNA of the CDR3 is TGTGCCAGCACCCCAGACAGGGCGGCCACCGGGGAGCTGTTTTTT.

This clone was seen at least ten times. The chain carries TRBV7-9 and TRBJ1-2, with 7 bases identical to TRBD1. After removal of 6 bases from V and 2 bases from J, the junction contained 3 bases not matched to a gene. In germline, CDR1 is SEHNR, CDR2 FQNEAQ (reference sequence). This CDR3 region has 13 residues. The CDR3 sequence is CASRTGQNYGYTF. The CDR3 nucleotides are TGTGCCAGCAGGACGGGACAGAACTATGGCTACACCTTC. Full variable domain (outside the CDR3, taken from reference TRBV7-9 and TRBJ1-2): DTGVSQNPRHKITKRGQNVTFRCDPISEHNRLYWYRQTLGQGPEFLTYFQNEAQLEKSRLLSDRFSAERPKGSFSTLEIQRTEQGDSAMYLCASRTGQNYGYTFGSGTRLTVV.

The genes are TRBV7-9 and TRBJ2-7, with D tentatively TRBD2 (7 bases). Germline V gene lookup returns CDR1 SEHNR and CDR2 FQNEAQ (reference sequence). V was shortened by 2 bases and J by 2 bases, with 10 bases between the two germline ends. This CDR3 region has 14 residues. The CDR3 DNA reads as TGTGCCAGCAGCTTATGGGGGGGGCCCTACGAGCAGTACTTC. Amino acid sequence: CASSLWGGPYEQYF.